Listed below are T cell receptor beta chains from one sample, sequenced in a study of early T cells in non-severe SARS-CoV-2 infection. From the 5' RACE reads, TCRdb called clonotypes with MiXCR, one entry per CDR3 protein. The sample has fewer than 30,000 distinct CDR3 sequences, 4.5% to 6% seen once. The sample consisted of whole blood. The receptors were gathered from an adult who was a healthcare worker with PCR-confirmed SARS-CoV-2 infection or an uninfected control (not recorded which). Both conserved end residues are part of each CDR3. Each record gives: clone size, D gene, V gene, J gene, CDR3 length, CDR3 protein, CDR3 DNA. The D gene is left open where the match is weak. Clone size, where shown, is once, few, many, or a class for clones that have expanded.

few	TRBD2	TRBV20-1	TRBJ2-7	17	CSARVSTSGLPTYEQYF	TGCAGTGCTAGAGTCTCAACTAGCGGCTTACCTACCTACGAGCAGTACTTC
many	TRBD1	TRBV29-1	TRBJ1-1	15	CSVRPGTGLYTEAFF	TGCAGCGTTCGTCCCGGGACAGGGTTGTACACTGAAGCTTTCTTT
NA	NA	TRBV7-8	TRBJ2-1	15	CASSLEVGPNNEQFF	TGTGCCAGCAGCTTAGAAGTGGGTCCTAACAATGAGCAGTTCTTC
many	NA	TRBV2	TRBJ2-1	13	CASSGRVDSEQFF	TGTGCCAGCAGTGGTAGGGTCGACAGTGAGCAGTTCTTC
few	NA	TRBV10-3	TRBJ2-2	11	CAISDSGELFF	TGTGCCATCAGTGACAGCGGGGAGCTGTTTTTT
NA	NA	TRBV11-2	TRBJ2-7	13	CASSTYSLYEQYF	TGTGCCAGCAGCACCTATAGCCTCTACGAGCAGTACTTC
NA	NA	TRBV19	TRBJ2-3	14	CATTQGLGTDTQYF	TGTGCCACCACCCAGGGGCTCGGTACAGATACGCAGTATTTT
few	TRBD1	TRBV12-3/TRBV12-4	TRBJ1-2	13	CASRGRDRDGYTF	TGTGCCAGCAGAGGCCGGGACAGGGATGGCTACACCTTC
many	TRBD1	TRBV19	TRBJ1-5	17	CASSLGQLYPDNQPQHF	TGTGCCAGTAGTCTGGGACAGTTGTATCCCGACAATCAGCCCCAGCATTTT
NA	TRBD1	TRBV27	TRBJ1-6	14	CATKNNRGNSPLHF	TGTGCCACCAAAAACAACAGGGGTAATTCACCCCTCCACTTT
few	NA	TRBV5-1	TRBJ1-3	15	CASSSLQGSGNTIYF	TGCGCCAGCAGCTCGCTTCAGGGTTCTGGAAACACCATATATTTT
many	NA	TRBV7-9	TRBJ2-5	15	CASNGGHNEWETQYF	TGTGCCAGCAATGGGGGACACAACGAGTGGGAGACCCAGTACTTC
many	TRBD1	TRBV20-1	TRBJ1-2	16	CSARAQGQALNYGYTF	TGCAGTGCTAGAGCCCAGGGACAGGCACTAAACTATGGCTACACCTTC
medium-sized	NA	TRBV20-1	TRBJ1-1	15	CSATLKGSLNTEAFF	TGCAGTGCCACACTTAAAGGCAGCTTGAACACTGAAGCTTTCTTT
NA	NA	TRBV5-1	TRBJ1-1	15	CASSFSGAGNTEAFF	TGCGCCAGCAGCTTTTCAGGGGCAGGGAACACTGAAGCTTTCTTT
many	NA	TRBV7-9	TRBJ2-7	13	CASSLDATYEQYF	TGTGCCAGCAGCTTAGACGCTACCTACGAGCAGTACTTC
many	NA	TRBV5-8	TRBJ2-1	15	CASSAGTGSYNEQFF	TGTGCCAGCAGCGCAGGGACCGGCTCCTACAATGAGCAGTTCTTC
many	TRBD1	TRBV28	TRBJ2-1	16	CASRSWGEGASNEQFF	TGTGCCAGCAGATCCTGGGGAGAGGGGGCGAGCAATGAGCAGTTCTTC
medium-sized	NA	TRBV29-1	TRBJ1-2	11	CSVEGYYGYTF	TGCAGCGTCGAAGGGTACTATGGCTACACCTTC
few	TRBD2	TRBV30	TRBJ2-1	11	CAWSWEGKQFF	TGTGCCTGGAGTTGGGAGGGAAAGCAGTTCTTC
many	TRBD1	TRBV5-1	TRBJ1-6	18	CASSASHGTAANNSPLHF	TGCGCCAGCAGCGCGTCTCACGGGACAGCGGCCAATAATTCACCCCTCCACTTT
many	NA	TRBV4-3	TRBJ1-1	13	CASSQDEDTEAFF	TGCGCCAGCAGCCAAGATGAGGACACTGAAGCTTTCTTT
many	NA	TRBV3-1	TRBJ1-2	15	CASSPDAGPGYGYTF	TGTGCCAGCAGCCCCGATGCGGGACCAGGCTATGGCTACACCTTC
many	NA	TRBV15	TRBJ2-2	14	CATSQDTDTGELFF	TGTGCCACCAGTCAAGACACGGACACCGGGGAGCTGTTTTTT
few	NA	TRBV11-3	TRBJ2-2	14	CASSSGANTGELFF	TGTGCCAGCAGCTCCGGGGCGAACACCGGGGAGCTGTTTTTT
few	NA	TRBV12-3/TRBV12-4	TRBJ2-7	15	CASSLRGGGPYEQYF	TGTGCCAGCAGTCTGAGGGGAGGAGGTCCCTACGAGCAGTACTTC
NA	NA	TRBV11-2	TRBJ2-3	14	CASSPGTRRDTQYF	TGTGCCAGCAGCCCAGGGACTCGCCGAGATACGCAGTATTTT
few	NA	TRBV7-2	TRBJ1-4	15	CASSLSSGINEKLFF	TGTGCCAGCAGCTTATCTTCTGGGATTAATGAAAAACTGTTTTTT
NA	NA	TRBV5-4	TRBJ2-1	16	CASSFRLDSSYNEQFF	TGTGCCAGCAGCTTTCGGCTAGATAGCTCCTACAATGAGCAGTTCTTC
NA	TRBD2	TRBV18	TRBJ2-7	15	CASSLPGTSGYEQYF	TGTGCCAGCTCACTCCCTGGGACTAGCGGCTACGAGCAGTACTTC
few	NA	TRBV10-3	TRBJ2-5	16	CAISESGREPQETQYF	TGTGCCATCAGTGAGTCCGGCAGGGAGCCCCAAGAGACCCAGTACTTC